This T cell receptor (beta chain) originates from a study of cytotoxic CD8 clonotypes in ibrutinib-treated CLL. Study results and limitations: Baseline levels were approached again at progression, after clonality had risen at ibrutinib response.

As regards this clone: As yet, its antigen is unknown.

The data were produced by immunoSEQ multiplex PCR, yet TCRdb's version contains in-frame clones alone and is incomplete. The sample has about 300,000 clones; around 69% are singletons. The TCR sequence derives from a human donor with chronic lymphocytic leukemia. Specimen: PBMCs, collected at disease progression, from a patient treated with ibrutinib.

The chain's CDR3 is CASSEITQVNTEAFF. The CDR3, as DNA: TGTGCCAGCAGTGAGATAACCCAAGTGAACACTGAAGCTTTCTTT. The rearrangement joins TRBV25-1 to TRBJ1-1; no firm D call. CDR1 and CDR2 (germline): MGHDK, SYGVNS. This CDR3 has 15 residues. The V end was cut by 3 bases, the J end by 0 bases, with 11 bases between.